The rows below give T cell receptor beta chains drawn from one sample of a study of blood T cell repertoires in COVID-19. Profiled with immunoSEQ multiplex PCR; TCRdb holds only in-frame clones, not every one. Of 250,000 or so clones in the sample, around 87% were seen once. The sequencing input was peripheral blood. The receptor source for this set is a woman between 40 and 50 years old who had recovered from COVID-19. Each CDR3 is given with its conserved first and last residue. Fields, in order: D gene, clone size, V gene, J gene, CDR3 DNA, CDR3 protein. The D gene is left open where the match is weak. Part of the rows lack a size; the others show once, few, many or a class for expanded clones.

D gene: NA; clone size: NA; V gene: TRBV6-2/TRBV6-3; J gene: TRBJ2-3; CDR3 DNA: TGTGCCAGCAGTTACTCTGGCGGGGTGACAGATACGCAGTATTTT; CDR3 protein: CASSYSGGVTDTQYF
D gene: TRBD1; clone size: many; V gene: TRBV6-1; J gene: TRBJ1-2; CDR3 DNA: TGTGCCAGCAGTGATCGAGGGGGCAAGAATGGCTACACCTTC; CDR3 protein: CASSDRGGKNGYTF
D gene: TRBD2; clone size: NA; V gene: TRBV11-2; J gene: TRBJ2-7; CDR3 DNA: TGTGCCAGCAGCCCTCAACTAGCGGCCCTATCCTACGAGCAGTACTTC; CDR3 protein: CASSPQLAALSYEQYF
D gene: TRBD1; clone size: NA; V gene: TRBV5-6; J gene: TRBJ1-4; CDR3 DNA: TGTGCCAGCAGTTGGGGGACAGCAACTAATGAAAAACTGTTTTTT; CDR3 protein: CASSWGTATNEKLFF
D gene: NA; clone size: NA; V gene: TRBV10-3; J gene: TRBJ1-5; CDR3 DNA: TGTGCCATCAGTGGAGGGAACGACAATCAGCCCCAGCATTTT; CDR3 protein: CAISGGNDNQPQHF
D gene: TRBD1; clone size: NA; V gene: TRBV7-8; J gene: TRBJ2-7; CDR3 DNA: TGTGCCAGCAGCGGGCGGAAAGGGACAGTCTGGAGCGAGCAGTACTTC; CDR3 protein: CASSGRKGTVWSEQYF
D gene: TRBD1; clone size: NA; V gene: TRBV5-4; J gene: TRBJ2-7; CDR3 DNA: TGTGCCAGCAGGATACAGGGGAAGAGCTCCTACGAGCAGTACTTC; CDR3 protein: CASRIQGKSSYEQYF
D gene: TRBD1; clone size: few; V gene: TRBV25-1; J gene: TRBJ1-2; CDR3 DNA: TGTGCCAGCAGTGAAACAGGGGGCCTTCACTATGGCTACACCTTC; CDR3 protein: CASSETGGLHYGYTF
D gene: NA; clone size: NA; V gene: TRBV4-3; J gene: TRBJ2-1; CDR3 DNA: TGCGCCAGCAGCCAAAGATGGCGAGCGGACAGCTCCTACAATGAGCAGTTCTTC; CDR3 protein: CASSQRWRADSSYNEQFF
D gene: TRBD1; clone size: once; V gene: TRBV6-6; J gene: TRBJ1-2; CDR3 DNA: TGTGCCAGCAGTTGGACAGGGACTAACTATGGCTACACCTTC; CDR3 protein: CASSWTGTNYGYTF
D gene: NA; clone size: NA; V gene: TRBV6-5; J gene: TRBJ1-1; CDR3 DNA: TGTGCCAGCAGTTTATTTACAGGGAACACTGAAGCTTTCTTT; CDR3 protein: CASSLFTGNTEAFF
D gene: TRBD2; clone size: NA; V gene: TRBV12-3/TRBV12-4; J gene: TRBJ2-5; CDR3 DNA: TGTGCCAGCAGTTTAAGCGGGGAAGAGACCCAGTACTTC; CDR3 protein: CASSLSGEETQYF
D gene: TRBD1; clone size: few; V gene: TRBV11-2; J gene: TRBJ1-6; CDR3 DNA: TGTGCCAGCACCCCGACCGGGACAGGATATAATTCACCCCTCCACTTT; CDR3 protein: CASTPTGTGYNSPLHF
D gene: NA; clone size: NA; V gene: TRBV7-3; J gene: TRBJ2-1; CDR3 DNA: TGTGCCAGCAGCTTAATTCTGGGGAGTGAGCAGTTCTTC; CDR3 protein: CASSLILGSEQFF
D gene: NA; clone size: NA; V gene: TRBV23-1; J gene: TRBJ1-1; CDR3 DNA: TGCGCCAGCACTATAACAGGGAAGAGCACTGAAGCTTTCTTT; CDR3 protein: CASTITGKSTEAFF
D gene: NA; clone size: NA; V gene: TRBV6-2/TRBV6-3; J gene: TRBJ1-1; CDR3 DNA: TGTGCCAGCAGCCAACCGGGACACCCGAACACTGAAGCTTTCTTT; CDR3 protein: CASSQPGHPNTEAFF